These T cell receptor beta chains were read from a single sample in a study of blood T cells in healthy people across ages. TCRdb re-called the 5' RACE reads with MiXCR, one entry per CDR3 protein. There are roughly 930,000 distinct CDR3 sequences in the sample; roughly 43% occur only once, and 10% to 15% lies in the top ten. The sample was blood. The receptors here all came from a man aged 30 to 45 in good health. The CDR3 runs from the conserved cysteine through the conserved F or W. The D gene is left open where the match is weak.

j_gene: TRBJ1-1
v_gene: TRBV7-2
d_gene: .
CDR3aa: CASRTWGAMNTEAFF

j_gene: TRBJ2-5
v_gene: TRBV20-1
d_gene: TRBD1
CDR3aa: CSARVWDRQETQYF

j_gene: TRBJ1-2
v_gene: TRBV12-3/TRBV12-4
d_gene: .
CDR3aa: CASSRARGYTF

j_gene: TRBJ2-7
v_gene: TRBV9
d_gene: TRBD2
CDR3aa: CASSVAGGPYGQYF

j_gene: TRBJ2-3
v_gene: TRBV9
d_gene: .
CDR3aa: CASSVEVRPTDTQYF

j_gene: TRBJ2-2
v_gene: TRBV28
d_gene: .
CDR3aa: CASSVLTGTGELFF

j_gene: TRBJ2-7
v_gene: TRBV29-1
d_gene: TRBD1
CDR3aa: CSVGKGASEQYF

j_gene: TRBJ2-1
v_gene: TRBV28
d_gene: .
CDR3aa: CATTKDSSYNEQFF

j_gene: TRBJ1-6
v_gene: TRBV27
d_gene: .
CDR3aa: CASSSKGVFNSPLHF

j_gene: TRBJ1-2
v_gene: TRBV10-3
d_gene: TRBD1
CDR3aa: CAISESLRTGNYGYTF

j_gene: TRBJ2-2
v_gene: TRBV9
d_gene: TRBD1
CDR3aa: CASSVFGTGDLTGELFF

j_gene: TRBJ2-5
v_gene: TRBV9
d_gene: .
CDR3aa: CASSADGSVETQYF

j_gene: TRBJ1-6
v_gene: TRBV10-3
d_gene: .
CDR3aa: CAISETREPLHF

j_gene: TRBJ2-4
v_gene: TRBV2
d_gene: .
CDR3aa: CASSARGVAKNIQYF

j_gene: TRBJ2-3
v_gene: TRBV28
d_gene: .
CDR3aa: CASSTKQGQTDTQYF

j_gene: .
v_gene: TRBV12-3/TRBV12-4
d_gene: .
CDR3aa: CASSRQVLAKNIQYF

j_gene: TRBJ2-5
v_gene: TRBV20-1
d_gene: TRBD1
CDR3aa: CSASKPVGQGTNEQYF

j_gene: TRBJ2-5
v_gene: TRBV5-5
d_gene: .
CDR3aa: CASSLDPNSQETQYF

j_gene: TRBJ2-3
v_gene: TRBV6-1
d_gene: .
CDR3aa: CDSSGAAGLTDTQYF

j_gene: TRBJ1-2
v_gene: TRBV6-5
d_gene: TRBD1
CDR3aa: CASSSLMPGQGIPNYGYTF

j_gene: TRBJ2-3
v_gene: TRBV4-3
d_gene: .
CDR3aa: CASSQEGEGDTQYF

j_gene: TRBJ1-6
v_gene: TRBV7-9
d_gene: .
CDR3aa: CASTIRENPLHF

j_gene: TRBJ2-5
v_gene: TRBV7-2
d_gene: .
CDR3aa: CTSSLTLVEREQYF

j_gene: TRBJ1-1
v_gene: TRBV4-1
d_gene: .
CDR3aa: CASRGVNTEAFF

j_gene: TRBJ2-5
v_gene: TRBV9
d_gene: .
CDR3aa: CASSVSGAQETQYF

j_gene: TRBJ2-2
v_gene: TRBV29-1
d_gene: .
CDR3aa: CSVVAVAGELFF

j_gene: .
v_gene: TRBV7-6
d_gene: .
CDR3aa: CASSLASDRSYEQYF

j_gene: TRBJ1-6
v_gene: TRBV5-1
d_gene: TRBD1
CDR3aa: CASSPGGQDLNSPLLF

j_gene: TRBJ2-3
v_gene: TRBV7-2
d_gene: .
CDR3aa: CASSLRKATQYF

j_gene: TRBJ2-1
v_gene: TRBV20-1
d_gene: .
CDR3aa: CSASTSYNEQFF

j_gene: TRBJ1-5
v_gene: TRBV6-6
d_gene: .
CDR3aa: CASSYSGGPGGNQPQHF

j_gene: TRBJ2-6
v_gene: TRBV18
d_gene: .
CDR3aa: CASSRSTASEGGANVLTF

j_gene: TRBJ2-5
v_gene: TRBV5-1
d_gene: .
CDR3aa: CASSQGPSGAQETQYF

j_gene: TRBJ2-3
v_gene: TRBV6-5
d_gene: .
CDR3aa: CASSSGSYGHMSTDTQYF